This TCR beta chain was recorded in a study of OX40 agonist ivuxolimab in advanced cancers. Across the study: Hepatocellular carcinoma, melanoma, renal cell or head and neck cancer was diagnosed in the dose-escalation patients.

The repertoire was sequenced with immunoSEQ multiplex PCR; TCRdb's copy has only in-frame clones and lacks some. This sample has some 100,000 clones, with around 86% found just once. The receptor comes from an adult with an advanced solid tumor such as melanoma, head and neck, liver or kidney cancer. The sequences come from CD4+ or CD8+ T cells sorted from blood, collected in a trial of the OX40 agonist ivuxolimab.

CDR3 in DNA: TGTGCCAGCAGCTACGGACAGAGCGGATCGCAGTTCTTC. It codes for CASSYGQSGSQFF. The chain is built from TRBV14 and TRBJ2-1; weak D call: TRBD1 (6 bases). Trimming removed 5 bases from V and 12 bases from J, with 17 bases in between. Germline V gene data show CDR1 as SGHDN and CDR2 as FVKESK. The CDR3 totals 13 residues.